This is a list of T cell receptor beta chains from one sample in a study of T cells in localized non-small cell lung cancer. Measured with immunoSEQ multiplex PCR; TCRdb has only the in-frame clones, and not every one. This sample yields some 10,000 clones, of which about 88% are seen a single time; roughly 9.2% belongs to the top ten. Here the sequenced sample was peripheral blood, taken before any cancer treatment. The receptors here all came from a male donor at least 60 years old with stage III lung adenocarcinoma. Each CDR3 is given without its conserved first and last residue. The D gene is left open where the match is weak.

TRBV2	TRBJ2-4	TRBD1	ASSERGPAKNIQY
TRBV18	TRBJ2-3	.	ASSPNPTDTQY
TRBV4-3	TRBJ2-5	TRBD2	ASSLGRASGGAEETQY
TRBV4-3	TRBJ1-1	.	ASSQDRRGAGVNTEAF
TRBV10-3	TRBJ1-5	.	AISVKEDQPQH
TRBV6-4	TRBJ2-1	.	ASSETSMDEQF
TRBV5-6	TRBJ1-2	TRBD1	ASSLVVGQGNGYT
TRBV5-1	TRBJ1-2	.	ASSLSQPYGYT
TRBV6-4	TRBJ2-7	.	ASSSDRPTPLTTTFEQY
TRBV5-4	TRBJ1-4	.	ASSWGAGDDEKLF
TRBV6-6	TRBJ1-2	.	ASTPNDRSSGYT
TRBV4-1	TRBJ1-6	.	ASSQVVAGTYSPLH
TRBV6-6	TRBJ2-1	.	ASSYSNRAEQF
TRBV27	TRBJ2-1	TRBD2	ASGWSGGQF
TRBV6-5	TRBJ2-1	.	ASSLHDSYNEQF
TRBV4-3	TRBJ2-5	TRBD2	ASSQDSWLAGGVGGETQY
TRBV19	TRBJ1-2	.	ASIQQGTYGYT
TRBV11-2	TRBJ1-1	.	ASSLRIGREAF
TRBV6-5	TRBJ2-7	TRBD2	ASSYSTSGTHEQY
TRBV5-6	TRBJ1-5	.	ASSSTARVSNQPQH
TRBV28	TRBJ1-1	.	ASSSPTEAF
TRBV19	TRBJ2-1	TRBD2	ASGPWLAGYNEQF
TRBV7-2	TRBJ2-4	.	ASLRPGRGNIQY
TRBV7-6	TRBJ2-7	.	ASSLEGGAQYEQY
TRBV27	TRBJ2-1	.	ASSLQGWGNNEQF
TRBV4-3	TRBJ1-6	.	ASSPKSGGNSPLH
TRBV6-1	TRBJ1-5	.	ASRDGDNQPQH
TRBV19	TRBJ1-2	TRBD1	ASSIDLSTGQSFYGYT
TRBV4-1	TRBJ1-5	TRBD1	ASSQGRDSQNQPQH
TRBV6-5	TRBJ1-2	.	ASGSDSAFYGYT
TRBV6-1	TRBJ2-4	TRBD1	ASSGLGQSSAKNIQY
TRBV4-3	TRBJ2-1	.	ASSQGDWYEQF
TRBV27	TRBJ1-4	TRBD1	ASTIGTGREKLF
TRBV29-1	TRBJ2-2	.	SVEYPDTGELF